The 20 T cell receptor beta chains given below trace back to one sample, sequenced in a study of shared clonotypes between healthy human individuals. The repertoire was sequenced with immunoSEQ multiplex PCR; TCRdb's copy has only in-frame clones and lacks some. The table shows a few million clones, with roughly 90% occurring only once. What was sequenced was naive CD4+ T cells from PBMCs. Regarding subset: CD45RA+ positively selected. Source of these receptors: a man aged 18 to 35 in good health. Some clones in this sample may be carry-over from other donors' samples.

Comment on this clone: The junction departs from the called germline gene at one end, perhaps through a read error. This sequence joins TRBV6-4 and TRBJ2-7, with 7 nucleotides matching TRBD2. Germline values: CDR1 MRHNA, CDR2 SNTAGT. The CDR3 covers 9 residues. The DNA of the CDR3 is TGTGCCAGCATCCGGGACTACCCCTTC. Translated, it gives CASIRDYPF.

This chain connects TRBV5-5 to TRBJ2-7; D is unresolved. The CDR3 spans 15 residues. V was trimmed by 2 bases and J by 3 bases, leaving 15 bases between them. Germline V lookup: CDR1 SGHKS, CDR2 YYEKEE (reference sequence). CDR3 region: CASSLSATPDYEQYF. In DNA form, the CDR3 reads TGTGCCAGCAGCTTATCGGCCACCCCGGACTACGAGCAGTACTTC.

The V call is TRBV5-1, the J call TRBJ2-1; D gene uncertain. Germline loops: CDR1 SGHRS, CDR2 YFSETQ. V was trimmed by 2 bases and J by 8 bases, leaving 11 bases between them. The CDR3 totals 13 residues. The CDR3 spells CASSLTGPYEQFF. The CDR3 bases are TGCGCCAGCAGCTTAACCGGTCCCTATGAGCAGTTCTTC.

This chain joins TRBV6-5 and TRBJ2-1; no reliable D call. CDR3 length equals 15 residues. CDR1 MNHEY and CDR2 SVGAGI come from the germline V gene. With 8 bases removed from V and 4 bases from J, the gap between germline ends came to 18 bases. This CDR3 is CASSVRPNLYNEQFF. The CDR3 nucleotides read TGTGCCAGCTCGGTACGTCCGAACTTATACAATGAGCAGTTCTTC.

V is TRBV25-1 and J is TRBJ2-3, with D tentatively TRBD1 (5 bases). CDR1 and CDR2 (germline): MGHDK, SYGVNS. V lost 3 bases, J lost 6 bases, and 16 bases lay in between. The CDR3 totals 15 residues. The CDR3 nucleotides are TGTGCCAGCAGTGACGGAGTCAGGGTAGCCGATACGCAGTATTTT. Translated, it gives CASSDGVRVADTQYF.

Worth noting for this clone: Other nucleotide sequences in the sample specify the same CDR3. The V gene is TRBV28, the J gene TRBJ1-2, with D perhaps TRBD1 (5 bases). The CDR3 consists of 12 residues. Trimming took 6 bases from V and 5 from J, leaving 10 bases between them. The germline V gene encodes CDR1 MDHEN and CDR2 SYDVKM. The CDR3 coding sequence is TGTGCCAGCAGCACGACAGCGTATGGCTACACCTTC. As protein: CASSTTAYGYTF.

Details on this clone: The sample holds other DNA sequences that translate to the same CDR3. This rearrangement joins TRBV30 to TRBJ2-3, with D unclear. V lost 0 bases to trimming and J lost 4 bases, with 5 bases between them. Germline V gene sequence: CDR1 GTSNPN, CDR2 SVGIG (reference sequence). This CDR3 is 12 amino acids long. The DNA of the CDR3 is TGTGCCTGGAGTGTACAAGCAGATACGCAGTATTTT. This encodes CAWSVQADTQYF.

The V call is TRBV19, the J call TRBJ1-2; perhaps TRBD1 as D (6 bases). This CDR3 has 13 amino acids. V gave up 7 bases and J gave up 5 bases, with 14 bases separating them. Looked up from germline, CDR1 is LNHDA and CDR2 is SQIVND (reference sequence). This CDR3 reads CASNSRRGYGYTF. The CDR3, as DNA: TGTGCCAGTAACTCTCGCAGGGGTTATGGCTACACCTTC.

V gene TRBV5-4 combines with J gene TRBJ1-2, with a possible D match to TRBD1 (6 bases). The CDR3 totals 14 residues. V was clipped by 4 bases and J by 8 bases, with 18 bases between them. Germline assignment: CDR1 SGHNT and CDR2 YYREEE (reference sequence). The CDR3 protein is CASSLGGRVGGYTF. The CDR3 DNA sequence: TGTGCCAGCAGCCTTGGGGGCAGGGTAGGCGGCTACACCTTC.

The genes are TRBV28 and TRBJ2-1; possible D gene TRBD1, 5 bases. CDR1 MDHEN and CDR2 SYDVKM come from the germline V gene. There are 12 residues in the CDR3. Trimming removed 4 bases at V and 10 bases at J, with 11 bases between. The CDR3 is CASSSDSREQFF. CDR3 nucleotide sequence: TGTGCCAGCAGTTCAGACAGTAGGGAGCAGTTCTTC.

The rearrangement links TRBV6-1 to TRBJ2-7; no reliable D call. The CDR3 consists of 15 residues. Germline loops: CDR1 MNHNS, CDR2 SASEGT. V gave up 6 bases and J gave up 4 bases, with 19 bases separating them. The CDR3 sequence: CASSENPQRRYEQYF. Written as DNA, the CDR3 is TGTGCCAGCAGCGAAAATCCACAGCGTAGGTACGAGCAGTACTTC.

The chain combines TRBV28 with TRBJ1-5, with D possibly TRBD1 on 5 matching bases. CDR3 length: 19 residues. Germline values: CDR1 MDHEN, CDR2 SYDVKM. Trimming removed 2 bases at V and 2 bases at J, with 22 bases between. The CDR3 here is CASSLDRGRWGEGNQPQHF. The CDR3 nucleotides read TGTGCCAGCAGTTTAGATAGGGGACGGTGGGGGGAAGGCAATCAGCCCCAGCATTTT.

Remarks on this clone: Other DNA sequences from this sample encode an identical CDR3 as well. The J gene is TRBJ2-7, the V gene TRBV29-1; no clear D gene. The CDR3 contains 11 residues. CDR1 is SQVTM, CDR2 ANQGSEA, per germline. Trimming took 5 bases from V and 0 from J, leaving 5 bases between them. For the CDR3, the DNA is TGCAGCGTTATGAGCTCCTACGAGCAGTACTTC. It translates to CSVMSSYEQYF.

The J gene is TRBJ1-4, the V gene TRBV4-3, with TRBD1 as a possible D gene (6 bases). The CDR3 runs to 16 residues. The V gene's germline CDR1 is LGHNA and CDR2 YSLEER. V lost 4 bases and J 8 bases, leaving 20 bases between the germline ends. The CDR3 loop is CASSLNTGRGNEKLFF. The CDR3 nucleotides read TGCGCCAGCAGCCTAAACACAGGGCGGGGGAACGAAAAACTGTTTTTT.

Regarding this clone: Different DNA sequences within this sample yield the same CDR3. V usage is TRBV6-5 and J usage is TRBJ1-4; D possibly corresponds to TRBD1 (5 bases). In germline, CDR1 is MNHEY, CDR2 SVGAGI. The CDR3 totals 14 residues. Deletions cut 4 bases from V and 5 bases from J, with 11 bases between. The CDR3 DNA reads as TGTGCCAGCAGTTTTAGGGGCGGAAATGAAAAACTGTTTTTT. Protein sequence: CASSFRGGNEKLFF.

The chain uses TRBV28 and TRBJ1-5; perhaps TRBD1 as D (6 bases). Germline CDR1 is MDHEN and CDR2 is SYDVKM. The CDR3 has 14 amino acids. Trimming left V 6 bases short and J 6 bases short, with 15 bases between. The CDR3 protein is CASSQGGASQPQHF. The CDR3 DNA follows: TGTGCCAGCAGCCAAGGGGGGGCGAGTCAGCCCCAGCATTTT.

The chain recombines TRBV7-9 with TRBJ1-2; no firm D call. Germline CDR1 is SEHNR and CDR2 is FQNEAQ (reference sequence). CDR3 length: 12 amino acids. The germline V and J ends were trimmed by 3 bases and 8 bases, with 10 bases remaining between them. DNA for the CDR3: TGTGCCAGCAGCTTTCGCAGTGAGGGCTACACCTTC. Translating gives CASSFRSEGYTF.

The J gene is TRBJ1-5, the V gene TRBV28; maybe TRBD1 (5 bases). From germline, CDR1 is MDHEN and CDR2 SYDVKM. The ends were cut back, 0 bases at V and 0 bases at J, with 12 bases in the middle. CDR3 size: 17 residues. DNA for the CDR3: TGTGCCAGCAGTTTATGGTGGACACCAGATAGCAATCAGCCCCAGCATTTT. Protein product: CASSLWWTPDSNQPQHF.

The chain joins TRBV27 to TRBJ1-5; 10 bases are shared with TRBD1. The CDR3 consists of 17 residues. Germline lookup yields CDR1 MNHEY and CDR2 SMNVEV (reference sequence). Losses at the gene ends were 0 bases for V and 3 bases for J; bases not matched to a gene: 5. The CDR3 DNA sequence: TGTGCCAGCAGTTTATCGAAGGACAGGGGGGACAATCAGCCCCAGCATTTT. The encoded protein is CASSLSKDRGDNQPQHF.

V usage is TRBV7-2 and J usage is TRBJ2-7, with TRBD2 matching over 14 bases. With 4 bases clipped from V and 9 bases from J, the junction kept 8 bases outside the gene matches. The CDR3 is 15 amino acids. Germline CDR1 SGHTA, CDR2 FQGNSA. This CDR3 is CASSYSGTSGSWQYF. The CDR3 DNA follows: TGTGCCAGCAGCTATTCCGGGACTAGCGGGAGTTGGCAGTACTTC.